This T cell receptor beta chain stems from a study of blood T cell repertoires in COVID-19. Source study methods: Reference gene primer amplification gave estimated nucleated cell counts. Data came from immunoSEQ multiplex PCR; TCRdb stores just in-frame clones and leaves some out. V, J and clone size were drawn from that table, and D and trimming were deduced from the DNA. The table has fewer than 300,000 clones, approximately 92% seen once. Trimming took 5 bases from V and 7 from J; bases not matched to a gene: 9. Germline CDR1 reads LGHNA; CDR2 reads YSLEER. The length of the CDR3 is 15 residues. This receptor was obtained from a woman under 40 who had recovered from COVID-19. The chain is built from TRBV4-3 and TRBJ2-2, with TRBD2 matching over 8 bases. The sequencing input was PBMCs or T cells enriched from blood (not recorded which). Here the CDR3 reads CASSENSGTNGELFF. DNA of the CDR3: TGCGCCAGCAGCGAGAATAGCGGGACGAACGGGGAGCTGTTTTTT.